This T cell receptor (beta chain) derives from a study of blood T cell repertoires in COVID-19. The overall study: PBMCs, B-cell-depleted T cells, or T cells were the source of the cDNA or gDNA that made up the material.

CDR1 and CDR2 from the germline V gene are SGHRS and YFSETQ. CDR3 length equals 15 residues. Trimming took 6 bases from V and 5 from J; bases not matched to a gene: 12. Clones were read by immunoSEQ multiplex PCR, and TCRdb kept only the in-frame ones, dropping some. The sample holds roughly 60,000 clones; approximately 88% are singletons and the top ten take about a tenth. This chain uses TRBV5-1 with TRBJ2-7; 9 nucleotides line up with TRBD1. This clonotype originated in a man aged 25-45 years with COVID-19, enrolled during active disease. Sequenced input: peripheral blood. The CDR3 is CASTLGTGSGHEQYF. The CDR3 coding sequence is TGCGCCAGCACATTGGGGACAGGGTCCGGCCACGAGCAGTACTTC. The whole variable domain, filled in from reference TRBV5-1 and TRBJ2-7, reads KAGVTQTPRYLIKTRGQQVTLSCSPISGHRSVSWYQQTPGQGLQFLFEYFSETQRNKGNFPGRFSGRQFSNSRSEMNVSTLELGDSALYLCASTLGTGSGHEQYFGPGTRLTVT.